The 20 T cell receptor beta chains presented below share a single source sample, sequenced in a study of blood T cells in healthy people across ages. A second PCR, run for about 6 to 11 cycles, used a sample-barcoded 5' primer plus a J-beta primer mix. TCRdb re-derived calls from the 5' RACE reads in MiXCR, one entry per CDR3 protein. This sample has 700,000 to 850,000 distinct CDR3 sequences, with roughly 50% found just once. Sequences were obtained from blood. These receptors all stem from a man older than 75 in good health.

This clonotype was recorded many times. V is TRBV12-3 or TRBV12-4 and J is TRBJ2-1, with 12 positions matching TRBD2. The length of the CDR3 is 15 residues. V was pared by 3 bases and J by 6 bases, with 3 bases of the junction left unmatched. CDR3 region: CASSFPSGRANEQFF. DNA for the CDR3: TGTGCCAGCAGTTTTCCTAGCGGGAGGGCCAATGAGCAGTTCTTC.

This sequence joins TRBV10-3 and TRBJ1-2; the match to TRBD1 covers 7 bases. Looked up from germline, CDR1 is ENHRY and CDR2 is SYGVKD. V shed 6 bases and J 2 bases; nucleotides not matched to a gene: 6. This CDR3 has 14 amino acids. The CDR3 loop reads CAISNTGQNYGYTF. CDR3 nucleotide sequence: TGTGCCATCAGCAATACGGGACAGAACTATGGCTACACCTTC.

This clonotype was recorded a few times. This rearrangement joins TRBV19 to TRBJ1-1, with D tentatively TRBD1 (6 bases). V was cut by 3 bases and J by 7 bases, with 15 bases left in between. The CDR3 covers 14 residues. CDR1 and CDR2 from the germline V gene are LNHDA and SQIVND (reference sequence). The CDR3 loop is CASSILGGAIEAFF. The CDR3 nucleotides are TGTGCCAGTAGTATCCTAGGGGGGGCTATTGAAGCTTTCTTT.

The rearrangement links TRBV12-3 or TRBV12-4 to TRBJ1-5, with TRBD1 as a possible D gene (5 bases). This CDR3 spans 15 amino acids. The V end was cut by 3 bases, the J end by 7 bases, with 16 bases between. CDR3 in amino acids: CASSLGRPAEQPQHF. CDR3 DNA: TGTGCCAGCAGTTTGGGGCGCCCAGCGGAACAGCCCCAGCATTTT.

The sample holds a few counts of this clonotype. The CDR3 protein is CSARKGTGSNYGYTF. DNA of the CDR3: TGCAGTGCTAGGAAGGGGACTGGCTCTAACTATGGCTACACCTTC. The chain recombines TRBV20-1 with TRBJ1-2; TRBD1 is a possible D gene (5 bases). V lost 3 bases, J lost 0 bases, and 14 bases lay in between. Germline-derived CDR1 and CDR2 are DFQATT and SNEGSKA (reference sequence). This CDR3 region has 15 residues.

As regards this clonotype: A read error may be the cause here, since a much bigger clone is one base away. V usage is TRBV7-2 and J usage is TRBJ2-1; 8 positions agree with TRBD1. Trimming at V came to 5 bases and at J to 2 bases, leaving 2 bases not matched to a gene. The CDR3 covers 14 residues. Germline V CDR1 and CDR2: SGHTA, FQGNSA. Written as DNA, the CDR3 is TGTGCCAGCAGCCGGGGACAGGCCTACAATGAGCAGTTCTTC. Translated: CASSRGQAYNEQFF.

This clonotype was detected ten times or more. The V and J genes are TRBV3-1 and TRBJ2-5; D assignment may be TRBD1 or TRBD2 (5 bases each). Trimming left V 4 bases short and J 1 base short, with 10 bases between. The CDR3 contains 14 residues. Germline CDR1 LGHDT, CDR2 YNNKEL (reference sequence). The CDR3 DNA reads TGTGCCAGCAGCCCCCATGGGGGCCAAGAGACCCAGTACTTC. Protein product: CASSPHGGQETQYF.

The chain employs TRBV29-1 and TRBJ2-7; no definite D call. Germline V CDR1 and CDR2: SQVTM, ANQGSEA. V gave up 7 bases and J gave up 0 bases, with 10 bases separating them. The CDR3 covers 12 residues. CDR3 nucleotides: TGCAGCGAGAGACTTGTCTCCTACGAGCAGTACTTC. Amino acids: CSERLVSYEQYF.

The V call is TRBV6-1, the J call TRBJ2-5; D may be TRBD1 or TRBD2 (5 bases each). The CDR3 covers 15 residues. Germline V lookup: CDR1 MNHNS, CDR2 SASEGT. Trimming shortened V by 5 bases and J by 4 bases, and 17 bases separated the two germline ends. The CDR3 loop is CASSFDGTNIETQYF. The CDR3 region has the DNA TGTGCCAGCAGTTTCGACGGGACGAATATAGAGACCCAGTACTTC.

The chain combines TRBV6-6 with TRBJ2-1; 7 bases fit TRBD1. V shed 3 bases and J 6 bases; nucleotides not matched to a gene: 11. Germline CDR1 and CDR2: MNHNY and SVGAGI (reference sequence). The CDR3 has 16 residues. The CDR3 spells CASSYPPGTAGNEQFF. The CDR3 DNA is TGTGCCAGCAGTTATCCTCCCGGGACAGCCGGCAATGAGCAGTTCTTC.

The CDR3 loop is CASGASGRGPTYEQYF. The CDR3, as DNA: TGCGCCAGCGGGGCTAGCGGGAGAGGACCTACCTACGAGCAGTACTTC. The chain links TRBV10-1 to TRBJ2-7, with 10 bases lining up with TRBD2. The CDR3 consists of 16 residues. Trimming at V came to 8 bases and at J to 2 bases, leaving 12 bases not matched to a gene. Germline loops: CDR1 WNHNN, CDR2 SYGVQD (reference sequence).

The genes are TRBV20-1 and TRBJ2-1; 8 bases line up with TRBD2. This CDR3 contains 16 residues. Germline CDR1 is DFQATT and CDR2 is SNEGSKA (reference sequence). V was pared by 6 bases and J by 7 bases, with 17 bases of the junction left unmatched. The CDR3 nucleotides are TGCAGTGCCAGATGGGGGATAGCGGGAAAGTTGAATGAGCAGTTCTTC. It codes for CSARWGIAGKLNEQFF.

This clonotype was seen a handful of times. V is TRBV6-5 and J is TRBJ1-2; 7 bases are shared with TRBD1. Germline V gene lookup returns CDR1 MNHEY and CDR2 SVGAGI. With V trimmed by 5 bases and J by 5 bases, 11 bases remained unmatched. The CDR3 runs to 15 residues. The CDR3 nucleotides read TGTGCCAGCAGTACCGGACAGGTCCTCGAATATGGCTACACCTTC. Protein product: CASSTGQVLEYGYTF.

This chain uses TRBV29-1 with TRBJ2-7; possibly TRBD2 for D (6 bases). This CDR3 has 14 residues. Germline CDR1 SQVTM, CDR2 ANQGSEA. With 2 bases removed from V and 0 bases from J, the gap between germline ends came to 11 bases. The DNA for the CDR3 is TGCAGCGTTGAATTCCGGGACTCCTCCTACGAGCAGTACTTC. Protein sequence: CSVEFRDSSYEQYF.

This clonotype was recorded a few times. The rearrangement links TRBV6-5 to TRBJ2-7, with D unclear. With 6 bases removed from V and 0 bases from J, the gap between germline ends came to 15 bases. Germline lookup yields CDR1 MNHEY and CDR2 SVGAGI. The CDR3 has 15 residues. Here the CDR3 reads CASRTRGRLSYEQYF. The CDR3 DNA reads TGTGCCAGCAGGACCCGCGGCCGCCTCTCCTACGAGCAGTACTTC.

V gene TRBV20-1 combines with J gene TRBJ2-5; 8 bases agree with TRBD1. From germline, CDR1 is DFQATT and CDR2 SNEGSKA (reference sequence). Trimming took 5 bases from V and 0 from J; bases not matched to a gene: 5. This CDR3 is 14 amino acids long. The CDR3 DNA reads as TGCAGTGCTGGGACAGGAACGTACCAAGAGACCCAGTACTTC. It specifies CSAGTGTYQETQYF.

The chain recombines TRBV20-1 with TRBJ2-5; the match to TRBD2 covers 7 bases. J lost 3 bases, V lost 8 bases, and 15 bases had no gene match. The length of the CDR3 is 15 residues. Germline CDR1 reads DFQATT; CDR2 reads SNEGSKA (reference sequence). The CDR3 nucleotides are TGCAGTTCCCCCCGGGCTAGCGGACGGAAAGAGACCCAGTACTTC. It yields the protein CSSPRASGRKETQYF.

This clonotype was seen a handful of times. This chain uses TRBV7-2 with TRBJ2-7; unclear D gene. Germline-derived CDR1 and CDR2 are SGHTA and FQGNSA. The V and J ends lost 2 bases and 0 bases respectively, with 20 bases between them. The CDR3 runs to 18 residues. CDR3 in DNA: TGTGCCAGCAGCTTATTTTCCCCGGCTTGGGCAGACTCCTACGAGCAGTACTTC. It encodes CASSLFSPAWADSYEQYF.

The rearrangement uses TRBV14 and TRBJ2-7; TRBD1 agrees at 7 bases. CDR3 size: 14 residues. Trimming removed 6 bases from V and 3 bases from J; junction bases left unmatched: 8. Germline CDR1 and CDR2: SGHDN and FVKESK. CDR3 sequence reads: CASSPGGLGYEQYF. The CDR3 DNA is TGTGCCAGCAGTCCAGGGGGTTTAGGCTACGAGCAGTACTTC.

CDR3 nucleotides: TGTGCCAGCAGTCCCCGGACTAGCGCCACCTACGAGCAGTACTTC. Protein sequence: CASSPRTSATYEQYF. This chain joins TRBV2 and TRBJ2-7, with TRBD2 identical over 9 bases. The CDR3 runs 15 residues. Germline lookup yields CDR1 SNHLY and CDR2 FYNNEI. V lost 5 bases and J lost 2; bases outside the gene matches: 7.